Following are 21 T cell receptor beta chains from one sample sequenced in a study of monozygotic twins with cystic fibrosis. The protocol was immunoSEQ multiplex PCR, while the TCRdb copy is restricted to in-frame clones and leaves out a portion. The profile shows approximately 25,000 clones, more than 85% of them singletons. The sequencing input was blood. Every receptor here comes from a girl aged 2-10 years with cystic fibrosis.

The chain joins TRBV27 to TRBJ1-1; D is unclear. Germline-derived CDR1 and CDR2 are MNHEY and SMNVEV (reference sequence). The CDR3 consists of 14 residues. Trimming stripped 4 bases from V and 2 bases from J, with 11 bases between. CDR3 region: CASSYDTSNTEAFF. CDR3 bases: TGTGCCAGCAGTTATGACACGAGCAACACTGAAGCTTTCTTT.

This sequence joins TRBV15 and TRBJ1-1; TRBD1 agrees at 7 bases. CDR3 length equals 22 residues. Germline V gives CDR1 LNHNV, CDR2 YYDKDF (reference sequence). V dropped 4 bases and J dropped 2; count of bases not matched to a gene: 28. The CDR3 here is CATSTRQGLSYSEAEGNTEAFF. CDR3 DNA: TGTGCCACCAGCACCCGACAGGGACTCTCTTATTCGGAGGCTGAGGGAAACACTGAAGCTTTCTTT.

The V and J genes are TRBV18 and TRBJ1-1, with TRBD1 identical over 10 bases. CDR1 is KGHSH and CDR2 is LQKENI in the germline V gene. This CDR3 has 16 residues. V gave up 4 bases and J gave up 0 bases; unmatched junction bases: 5. The CDR3 DNA is TGTGCCAGCTCACGGGGGACAGGGGATTTGAACACTGAAGCTTTCTTT. The encoded protein is CASSRGTGDLNTEAFF.

V usage is TRBV7-2 and J usage is TRBJ1-4; 7 bases are shared with TRBD1. The CDR3 totals 14 residues. Germline trimming cut 6 bases from V and 2 bases from J; bases unmatched to any gene: 3. Germline V lookup: CDR1 SGHTA, CDR2 FQGNSA. CDR3 in amino acids: CASRETGTNEKLFF. Here the CDR3 DNA reads TGTGCCAGCAGAGAGACAGGGACTAATGAAAAACTGTTTTTT.

Concerning this clone: One end of the junction varies from germline; a read error may be responsible. The chain recombines TRBV7-7 with TRBJ2-1; a weak D match, TRBD2 (6 bases). CDR3 length: 18 amino acids. The germline CDR1 and CDR2 sequences are SSHAT and FNYEAQ (reference sequence). CDR3 sequence: CASSLRLRGDSGSNEQFF. The CDR3 region has the DNA TGTGCTAGCAGCTTAAGACTCCGCGGGGATAGTGGTAGCAATGAGCAGTTCTTC. The complete variable domain, with remaining parts taken from reference TRBV7-7 and TRBJ2-1, reads GAGVSQSPRYKVTKRGQDVTLRCDPISSHATLYWYQQALGQGPEFLTYFNYEAQPDKSGLPSDRFSAERPEGSISTLTIQRTEQRDSAMYRCASSLRLRGDSGSNEQFFGPGTRLTVL.

The rearrangement joins TRBV4-3 to TRBJ1-2; maybe TRBD1 (5 bases). The germline gives CDR1 LGHNA, CDR2 YSLEER. The CDR3 runs 18 residues. V was cut by 0 bases and J by 4 bases, with 21 bases left in between. CDR3 amino acids: CASSQEVPPAGQSYGYTF. The CDR3 DNA sequence: TGCGCCAGCAGCCAAGAAGTCCCCCCAGCGGGGCAATCCTATGGCTACACCTTC.

The chain combines TRBV15 with TRBJ2-1; D possibly corresponds to TRBD1 (5 bases). Deletions cut 1 base from V and 15 bases from J, with 13 bases between. Germline CDR1 reads LNHNV; CDR2 reads YYDKDF (reference sequence). The CDR3 runs to 12 residues. CDR3 protein: CATSRGRWGPFF. The CDR3 coding sequence is TGTGCCACCAGCAGAGGTCGATGGGGCCCGTTCTTC.

The CDR3 nucleotides read TGTGCCAGTAGTACACCGGGACAGGGTTACTATGGCTACACCTTC. This sequence encodes CASSTPGQGYYGYTF. J is TRBJ1-2 and V is TRBV19; TRBD1 agrees at 9 bases. This CDR3 spans 15 amino acids. Germline V gives CDR1 LNHDA, CDR2 SQIVND (reference sequence). V lost 4 bases and J lost 3; bases outside the gene matches: 6.

In this sample, this clone turned up a few times. This chain uses TRBV19 with TRBJ1-5; no firm D call. Trimming took off 4 bases at V and 4 bases at J, with 8 bases between the two ends. The CDR3 spans 13 residues. From germline, CDR1 is LNHDA and CDR2 SQIVND (reference sequence). The CDR3 loop is CASSRQLNQPQHF. The DNA of the CDR3 is TGTGCCAGTAGTAGGCAGTTAAATCAGCCCCAGCATTTT. Using reference TRBV19 and TRBJ1-5 for the parts outside the CDR3, the full variable domain is DGGITQSPKYLFRKEGQNVTLSCEQNLNHDAMYWYRQDPGQGLRLIYYSQIVNDFQKGDIAEGYSVSREKKESFPLTVTSAQKNPTAFYLCASSRQLNQPQHFGDGTRLSIL.

This rearrangement joins TRBV10-3 to TRBJ2-5; 7 bases are shared with TRBD2. CDR3 length: 14 amino acids. The trim removed 7 bases at V and 5 bases at J, leaving 10 bases unmatched. The germline V gene encodes CDR1 ENHRY and CDR2 SYGVKD. The CDR3 DNA reads as TGTGCCATCAAAAGCCAGACTAGCTCGGAGACCCAGTACTTC. It codes for CAIKSQTSSETQYF.

This clone was seen more than once but under ten times. V is TRBV19 and J is TRBJ2-5; TRBD2 matches 10 bases. V was clipped by 5 bases and J by 5 bases; unmatched bases: 5. CDR1 and CDR2 (germline): LNHDA, SQIVND (reference sequence). The CDR3 length is 14 residues. Written as DNA, the CDR3 is TGTGCCAGTAGTCCTCCGGGACTAGCGGAGACCCAGTACTTC. This sequence encodes CASSPPGLAETQYF.

This chain joins TRBV30 and TRBJ1-3; D gene uncertain. Germline CDR1 and CDR2: GTSNPN and SVGIG (reference sequence). Trimming cost V 2 bases and J 0 bases, with 2 bases left between them. The CDR3 is 12 residues long. For the CDR3, the DNA is TGTGCCTGGAGTATCTCTGGAAACACCATATATTTT. Encoded protein: CAWSISGNTIYF.

The V and J genes are TRBV27 and TRBJ2-5; D may be TRBD1 (5 bases). CDR3 length equals 13 residues. V was trimmed by 2 bases and J by 2 bases, leaving 6 bases between them. Germline assignment: CDR1 MNHEY and CDR2 SMNVEV (reference sequence). CDR3 nucleotides: TGTGCCAGCAGTTTAGGACAACAAGAGACCCAGTACTTC. Residues: CASSLGQQETQYF.

The chain joins TRBV7-8 to TRBJ2-5; TRBD2 matches 7 bases. V gave up 4 bases and J gave up 1 base; unmatched junction bases: 6. There are 15 residues in the CDR3. Per germline, CDR1 SGHVS and CDR2 FQNEAQ. The CDR3 spells CASSSRDYVQETQYF. The CDR3 nucleotides are TGTGCCAGCAGCTCCAGGGACTACGTCCAAGAGACCCAGTACTTC.

The chain combines TRBV29-1 with TRBJ2-5, with D perhaps matching TRBD2 (5 bases). Germline V CDR1 and CDR2: SQVTM, ANQGSEA. This CDR3 is built from 11 residues. V dropped 8 bases and J dropped 2 bases, with 9 bases sitting between them. The CDR3 loop reads CSCRGQETQYF. The CDR3 DNA sequence: TGCAGCTGCAGAGGGCAAGAGACCCAGTACTTC.

The rearrangement joins TRBV19 to TRBJ2-1; D is possibly TRBD2 (6 bases). This CDR3 spans 16 amino acids. V was cut by 4 bases and J by 3 bases, with 16 bases left in between. CDR1 and CDR2 (germline): LNHDA, SQIVND (reference sequence). The CDR3 nucleotides read TGTGCCAGTAGTAGGTCGGTTGTGGACTACTACAATGAGCAGTTCTTC. It encodes CASSRSVVDYYNEQFF.

The CDR3 DNA is TGTGCCAGCAGTTACCGAAACAGGGCTGGAAACACCATATATTTT. This translates into CASSYRNRAGNTIYF. This chain links TRBV6-5 with TRBJ1-3, with a possible D match to TRBD1 (6 bases). V was pared by 2 bases and J by 2 bases, with 10 bases between. This CDR3 contains 15 residues. Germline assignment: CDR1 MNHEY and CDR2 SVGAGI.

V and J are TRBV27 and TRBJ1-1, with D unclear. The V and J ends lost 3 bases and 1 base respectively, with 6 bases between them. CDR3 length equals 13 residues. Per germline, CDR1 MNHEY and CDR2 SMNVEV (reference sequence). The CDR3 loop is CASSFNQNTEAFF. The CDR3 region has the DNA TGTGCCAGCAGTTTCAACCAGAACACTGAAGCTTTCTTT.

The chain employs TRBV18 and TRBJ1-1; D is uncertain. The germline V gene encodes CDR1 KGHSH and CDR2 LQKENI. Between the trimmed V and J ends, which lost 1 base and 0 bases, there was a span of 6 bases. This CDR3 comprises 14 residues. For the CDR3, the DNA is TGTGCCAGCTCACCACGCCAGGTGAACACTGAAGCTTTCTTT. Translating it yields CASSPRQVNTEAFF.

This rearrangement joins TRBV9 to TRBJ2-5; D may be TRBD2 (6 bases). The CDR3 runs 16 residues. Trimming left V 0 bases short and J 5 bases short, with 17 bases between. The germline gives CDR1 SGDLS, CDR2 YYNGEE. The CDR3 bases are TGTGCCAGCAGCGTAGACGTGGGCAGGGACTGGGAGACCCAGTACTTC. It yields the protein CASSVDVGRDWETQYF.

This clone has only one observation. V usage is TRBV19 and J usage is TRBJ2-5; the match to TRBD1 covers 12 bases. J lost 4 bases, V lost 1 base, and 1 base had no gene match. CDR1 LNHDA and CDR2 SQIVND come from the germline V gene (reference sequence). This CDR3 is 15 amino acids long. This chain's CDR3 is CASSIGGQGAETQYF. Here the CDR3 DNA reads TGTGCCAGTAGTATAGGGGGACAGGGGGCAGAGACCCAGTACTTC.